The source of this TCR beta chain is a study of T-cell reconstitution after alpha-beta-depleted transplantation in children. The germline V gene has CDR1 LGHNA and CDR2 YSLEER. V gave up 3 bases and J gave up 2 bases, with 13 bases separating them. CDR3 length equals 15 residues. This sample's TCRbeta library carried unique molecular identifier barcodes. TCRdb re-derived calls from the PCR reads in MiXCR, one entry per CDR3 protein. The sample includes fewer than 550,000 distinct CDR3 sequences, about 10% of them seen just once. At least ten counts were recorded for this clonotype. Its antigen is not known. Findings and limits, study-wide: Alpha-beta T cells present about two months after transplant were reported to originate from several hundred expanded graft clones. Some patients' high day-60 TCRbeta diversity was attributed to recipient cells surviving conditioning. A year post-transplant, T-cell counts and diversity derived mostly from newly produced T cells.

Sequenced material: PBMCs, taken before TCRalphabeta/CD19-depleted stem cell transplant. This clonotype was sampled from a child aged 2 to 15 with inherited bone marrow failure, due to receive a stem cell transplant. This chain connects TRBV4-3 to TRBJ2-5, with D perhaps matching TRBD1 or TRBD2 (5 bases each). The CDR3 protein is CASSHDGAPQETQYF. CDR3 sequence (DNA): TGCGCCAGCAGCCATGACGGGGCGCCGCAAGAGACCCAGTACTTC.